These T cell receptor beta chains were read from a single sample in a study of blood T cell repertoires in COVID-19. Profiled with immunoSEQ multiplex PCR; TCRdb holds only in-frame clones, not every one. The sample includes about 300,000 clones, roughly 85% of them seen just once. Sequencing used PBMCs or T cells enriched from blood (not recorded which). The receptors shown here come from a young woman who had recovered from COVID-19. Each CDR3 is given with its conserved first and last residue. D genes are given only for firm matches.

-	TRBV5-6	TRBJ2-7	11	TGTGCCAGCAGCCATTCCTACGAGCAGTACTTC	CASSHSYEQYF
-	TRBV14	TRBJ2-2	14	TGTGCCAGCAGCCAAATCTCGGGGACCGGGGAGCTGTTTTTT	CASSQISGTGELFF
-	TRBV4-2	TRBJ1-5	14	TGTGCCAGCAGCCCGCAGGGAACCAATCAGCCCCAGCATTTT	CASSPQGTNQPQHF
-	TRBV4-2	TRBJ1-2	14	TGTGCCAGCAGCCGAACCCAGGACAGTGGTGGCTACACCTTC	CASSRTQDSGGYTF
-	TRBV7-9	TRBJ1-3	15	TGTGCCAGCAGCCAGCGGGGGAAGGTTGGAAACACCATATATTTT	CASSQRGKVGNTIYF
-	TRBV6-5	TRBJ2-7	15	TGTGCCAGCAGCCCCCAGGTGCAGAGAGACTACGAGCAGTACTTC	CASSPQVQRDYEQYF
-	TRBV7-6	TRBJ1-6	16	TGTGCCAGCAGCTTAGCGCGACAGGCCCCTAATTCACCCCTCCACTTT	CASSLARQAPNSPLHF
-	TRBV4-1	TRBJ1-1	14	TGCGCCAGCAGCCACTCAGGGGAGAACACTGAAGCTTTCTTT	CASSHSGENTEAFF
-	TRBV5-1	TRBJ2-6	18	TGCGCCAGCAGCTCGTCGACAGGCCATACCTCTGGGGCCAACGTCCTGACTTTC	CASSSSTGHTSGANVLTF
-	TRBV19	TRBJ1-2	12	TGTGCCAGCCGACAGGAGACGGGTGGCTACACCTTC	CASRQETGGYTF